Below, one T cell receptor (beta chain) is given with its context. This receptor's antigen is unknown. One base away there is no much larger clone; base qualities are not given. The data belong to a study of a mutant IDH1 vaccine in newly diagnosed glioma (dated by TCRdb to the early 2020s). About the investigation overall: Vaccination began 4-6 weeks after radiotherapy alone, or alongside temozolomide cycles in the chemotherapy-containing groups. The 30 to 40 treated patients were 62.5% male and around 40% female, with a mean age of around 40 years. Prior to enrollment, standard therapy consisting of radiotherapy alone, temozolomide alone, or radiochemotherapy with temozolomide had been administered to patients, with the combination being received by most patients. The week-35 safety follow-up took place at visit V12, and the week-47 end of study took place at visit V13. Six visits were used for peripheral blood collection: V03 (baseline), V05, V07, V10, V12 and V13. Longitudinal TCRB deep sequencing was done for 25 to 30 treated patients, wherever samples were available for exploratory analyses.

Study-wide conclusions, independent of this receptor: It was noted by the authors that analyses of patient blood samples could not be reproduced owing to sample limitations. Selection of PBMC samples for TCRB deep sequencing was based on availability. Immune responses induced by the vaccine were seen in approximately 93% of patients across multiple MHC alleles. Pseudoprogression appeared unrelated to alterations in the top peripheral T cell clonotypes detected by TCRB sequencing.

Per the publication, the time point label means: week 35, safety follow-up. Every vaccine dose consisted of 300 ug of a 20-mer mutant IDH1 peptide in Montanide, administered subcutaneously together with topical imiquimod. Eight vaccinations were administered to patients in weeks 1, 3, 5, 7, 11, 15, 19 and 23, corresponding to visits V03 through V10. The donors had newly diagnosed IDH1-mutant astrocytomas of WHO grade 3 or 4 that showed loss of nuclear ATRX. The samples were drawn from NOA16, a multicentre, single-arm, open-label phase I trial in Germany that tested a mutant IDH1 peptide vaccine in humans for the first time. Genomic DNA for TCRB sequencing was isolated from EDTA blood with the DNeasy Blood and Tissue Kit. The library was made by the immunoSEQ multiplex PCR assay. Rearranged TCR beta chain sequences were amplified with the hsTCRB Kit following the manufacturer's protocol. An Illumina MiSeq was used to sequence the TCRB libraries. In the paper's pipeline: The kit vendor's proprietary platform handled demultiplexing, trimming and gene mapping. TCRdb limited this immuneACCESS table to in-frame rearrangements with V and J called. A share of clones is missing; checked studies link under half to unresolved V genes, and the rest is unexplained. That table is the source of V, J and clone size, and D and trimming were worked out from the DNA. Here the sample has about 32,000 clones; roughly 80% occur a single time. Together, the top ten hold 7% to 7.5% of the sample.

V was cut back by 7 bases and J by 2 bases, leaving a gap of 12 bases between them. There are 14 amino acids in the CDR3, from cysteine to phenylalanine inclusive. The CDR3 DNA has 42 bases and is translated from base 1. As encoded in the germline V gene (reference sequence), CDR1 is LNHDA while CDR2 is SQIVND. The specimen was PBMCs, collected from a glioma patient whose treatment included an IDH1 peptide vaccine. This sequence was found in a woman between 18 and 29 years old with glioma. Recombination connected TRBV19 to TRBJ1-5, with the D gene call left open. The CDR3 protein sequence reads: CASTPGSRNQPQHF. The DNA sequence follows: TGTGCCAGTACCCCGGGAAGTCGCAATCAGCCCCAGCATTTT.